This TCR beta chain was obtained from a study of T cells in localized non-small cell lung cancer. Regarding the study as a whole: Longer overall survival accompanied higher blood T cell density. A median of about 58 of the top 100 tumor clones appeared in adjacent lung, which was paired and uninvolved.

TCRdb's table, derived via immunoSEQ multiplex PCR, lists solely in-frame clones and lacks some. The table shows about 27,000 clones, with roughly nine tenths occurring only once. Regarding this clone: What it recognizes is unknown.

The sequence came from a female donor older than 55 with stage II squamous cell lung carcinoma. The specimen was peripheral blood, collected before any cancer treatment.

The CDR3 DNA follows: TGTGCCTGGAGGGGAGGGACAGGGGGGCAGATAGGCTACACCTTC. Its translation is CAWRGGTGGQIGYTF. The V call is TRBV30, the J call TRBJ1-2, with 11 bases aligning to TRBD1. Trimming took 3 bases from V and 8 from J; bases not matched to a gene: 11. Germline CDR1 reads GTSNPN; CDR2 reads SVGIG (reference sequence). The CDR3 extends over 15 amino acids.